A selection of T cell receptor beta chains follows, all from one sample in a study of blood T cells in healthy people across ages. TCRdb fed the 5' RACE reads into MiXCR, producing one record per CDR3 protein. The data show around 1.5 million distinct CDR3 sequences, 42% seen once. Sequencing was performed on blood. The receptors shown here come from a young woman in good health. CDR3s include the opening cysteine and the closing phenylalanine or tryptophan. D genes are given only for firm matches. Size tells how often a clone was seen (once, few, many) or the class of an expanded clone, and some rows leave it out.

v_call	clone_size	j_call	d_call	cdr3_nt	cdr3_aa
TRBV24-1	-	TRBJ2-7	TRBD1	TGTGCCACCGCCAGGACAGGGGACTACGAGCAGTACTTC	CATARTGDYEQYF
TRBV5-5	-	TRBJ2-1	TRBD1	TGTGCCAGCAGCTTGGTTACAGGGGACCAGTTCTTC	CASSLVTGDQFF
TRBV10-2	-	TRBJ2-2	-	TGCGCCAGCAGTGATCCTTATCCGAACACCGGGGAGCTGTTTTTT	CASSDPYPNTGELFF
TRBV20-1	-	TRBJ2-5	TRBD2	TGCAGTGCTAGAGTCGGGGACTACAAAGTTGGGGGATTAAAAGAGACCCAGTACTTC	CSARVGDYKVGGLKETQYF
TRBV5-1	-	TRBJ2-5	TRBD2	TGCGCCAGCAGCCGTCAAACTAGCGGGAGTGGGAATGAGCAGTACTTC	CASSRQTSGSGNEQYF
TRBV5-1	few	TRBJ2-1	-	TGCGCCAGCAGCTTGGTCCAAGCGCCTCGATCCTACAATGAGCAGTTCTTC	CASSLVQAPRSYNEQFF
TRBV20-1	-	TRBJ2-5	TRBD2	TGCAGTGCTCCGTGGGGGGGACAAGAGACCCAGTACTTC	CSAPWGGQETQYF
TRBV6-6	few	TRBJ2-7	-	TGTGCCAGCAGTTATGCGGGCCGTTCTCTCTACGAGCAGTACTTC	CASSYAGRSLYEQYF
TRBV5-5	-	TRBJ2-1	TRBD1	TGTGCCAGCATCCCGGGACAGGGGGTAAATGAGCAGTTCTTC	CASIPGQGVNEQFF
TRBV21-1	-	TRBJ2-6	-	TGTGCCAGCCCCAAGGTCAGCCCATCTGGGGCCAACGTCCTGACTTTC	CASPKVSPSGANVLTF
TRBV3-1	-	TRBJ2-7	TRBD2	TGTGCCAGCAGCCAGTATAGCGGGCAATCTTACGAGCAGTACTTC	CASSQYSGQSYEQYF
TRBV29-1	many	TRBJ2-5	-	TGCAGCGTTGAATTGGCAGACCAGTACTTC	CSVELADQYF
TRBV5-1	-	TRBJ1-2	-	TGCGCCAGCAGCGCCTCAACCGGTCGTGGCTACACCTTC	CASSASTGRGYTF
TRBV9	-	TRBJ1-2	-	TGTGCCAGCAGCGTAGAGAGAGAACAGGACTCCTATGGCTACACCTTC	CASSVEREQDSYGYTF